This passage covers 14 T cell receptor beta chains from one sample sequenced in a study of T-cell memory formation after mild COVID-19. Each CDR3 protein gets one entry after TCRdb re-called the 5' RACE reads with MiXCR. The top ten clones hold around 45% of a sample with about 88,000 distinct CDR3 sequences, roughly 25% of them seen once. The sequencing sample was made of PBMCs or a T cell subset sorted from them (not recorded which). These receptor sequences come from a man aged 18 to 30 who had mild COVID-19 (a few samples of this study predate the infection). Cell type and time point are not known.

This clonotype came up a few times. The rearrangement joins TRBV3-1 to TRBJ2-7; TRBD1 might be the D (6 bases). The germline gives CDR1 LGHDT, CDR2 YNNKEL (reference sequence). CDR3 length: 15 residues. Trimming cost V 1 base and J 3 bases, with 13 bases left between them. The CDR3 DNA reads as TGTGCCAGCAGCCAAGCCACGGGGACATTCTACGAGCAGTACTTC. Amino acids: CASSQATGTFYEQYF.

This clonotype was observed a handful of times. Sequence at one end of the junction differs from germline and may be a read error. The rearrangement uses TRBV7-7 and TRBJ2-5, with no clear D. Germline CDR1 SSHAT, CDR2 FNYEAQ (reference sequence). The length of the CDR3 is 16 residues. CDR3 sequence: CASSLGPTSYQETQYF. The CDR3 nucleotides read TGTGCTAGCAGCTTAGGTCCGACTTCGTACCAAGAGACCCAGTACTTC.

CDR3 in DNA: TGTGCCAGCACAAACACCGGGGAGCTGTTTTTT. This encodes CASTNTGELFF. The chain has TRBV7-8 and TRBJ2-2; no clear D. The germline V and J ends were trimmed by 7 bases and 2 bases, with 2 bases remaining between them. Germline CDR1 and CDR2: SGHVS and FQNEAQ. The CDR3 totals 11 residues.

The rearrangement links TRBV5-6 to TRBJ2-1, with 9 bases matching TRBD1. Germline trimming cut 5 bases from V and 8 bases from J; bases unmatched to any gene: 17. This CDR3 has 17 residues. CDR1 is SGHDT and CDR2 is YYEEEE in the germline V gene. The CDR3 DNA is TGTGCCAGCAGTACCACAGGGGGCGCGGTTCTTTCGCATGAGCAGTTCTTC. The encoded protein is CASSTTGGAVLSHEQFF. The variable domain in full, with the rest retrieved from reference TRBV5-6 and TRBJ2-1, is DAGVTQSPTHLIKTRGQQVTLRCSPKSGHDTVSWYQQALGQGPQFIFQYYEEEERQRGNFPDRFSGHQFPNYSSELNVNALLLGDSALYLCASSTTGGAVLSHEQFFGPGTRLTVL.

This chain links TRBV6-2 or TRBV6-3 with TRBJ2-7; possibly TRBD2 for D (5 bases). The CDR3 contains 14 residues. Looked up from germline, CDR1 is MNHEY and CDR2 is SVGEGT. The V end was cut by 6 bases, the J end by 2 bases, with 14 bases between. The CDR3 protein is CASSESGSPYEQYV. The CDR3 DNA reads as TGTGCCAGCAGCGAATCGGGATCCCCCTACGAGCAGTACGTC.

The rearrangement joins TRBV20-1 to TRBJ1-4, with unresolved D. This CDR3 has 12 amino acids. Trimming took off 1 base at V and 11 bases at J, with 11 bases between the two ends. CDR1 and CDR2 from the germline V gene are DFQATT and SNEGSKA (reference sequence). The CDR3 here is CSARAKGGKLFF. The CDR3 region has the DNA TGCAGTGCTAGAGCCAAGGGAGGGAAACTGTTTTTT.

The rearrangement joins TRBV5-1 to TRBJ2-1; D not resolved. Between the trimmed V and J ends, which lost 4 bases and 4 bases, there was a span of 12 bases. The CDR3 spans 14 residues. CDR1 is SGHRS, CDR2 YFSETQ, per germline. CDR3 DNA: TGCGCCAGCAGCCCGAGACACCCTTACAATGAGCAGTTCTTC. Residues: CASSPRHPYNEQFF.

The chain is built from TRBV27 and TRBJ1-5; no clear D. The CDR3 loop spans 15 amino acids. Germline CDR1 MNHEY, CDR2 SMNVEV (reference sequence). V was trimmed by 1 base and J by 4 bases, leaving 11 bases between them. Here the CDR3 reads CASSLYPAANQPQHF. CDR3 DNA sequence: TGTGCCAGCAGTTTATATCCCGCAGCTAATCAGCCCCAGCATTTT.

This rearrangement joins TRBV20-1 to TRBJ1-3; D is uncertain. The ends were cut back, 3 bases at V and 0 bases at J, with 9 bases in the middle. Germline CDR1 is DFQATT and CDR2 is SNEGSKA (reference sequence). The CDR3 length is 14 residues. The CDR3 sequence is CSARGTNSGNTIYF. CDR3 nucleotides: TGCAGTGCTAGGGGTACAAACTCTGGAAACACCATATATTTT.

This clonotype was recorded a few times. The CDR3 loop reads CSVISGLSSYNEQFF. DNA of the CDR3: TGCAGCGTTATTAGCGGGCTGAGCTCCTACAATGAGCAGTTCTTC. The chain recombines TRBV29-1 with TRBJ2-1; 7 bases fit TRBD2. Germline V gene sequence: CDR1 SQVTM, CDR2 ANQGSEA. J gave up 0 bases and V 5 bases, and 7 bases lay outside the gene matches. The CDR3 sequence is 15 residues long.

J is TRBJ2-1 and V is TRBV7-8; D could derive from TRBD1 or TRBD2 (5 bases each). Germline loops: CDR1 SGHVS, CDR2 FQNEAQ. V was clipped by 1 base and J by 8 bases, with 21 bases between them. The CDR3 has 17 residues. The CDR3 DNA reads TGTGCCAGCAGCTTAGGGGAGACTCTGGGGGATTTCGATGAGCAGTTCTTC. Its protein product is CASSLGETLGDFDEQFF.

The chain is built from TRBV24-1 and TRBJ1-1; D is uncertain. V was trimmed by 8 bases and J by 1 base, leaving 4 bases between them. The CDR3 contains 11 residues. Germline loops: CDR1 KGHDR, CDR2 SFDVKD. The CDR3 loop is CATNQNTEAFF. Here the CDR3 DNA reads TGTGCCACCAACCAGAACACTGAAGCTTTCTTT.

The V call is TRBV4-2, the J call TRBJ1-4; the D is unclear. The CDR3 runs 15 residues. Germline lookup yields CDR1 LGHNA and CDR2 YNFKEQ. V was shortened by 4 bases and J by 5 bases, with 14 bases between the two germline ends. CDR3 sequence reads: CASSPYIAKNEKLFF. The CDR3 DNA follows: TGTGCCAGCAGCCCCTACATAGCCAAGAATGAAAAACTGTTTTTT.

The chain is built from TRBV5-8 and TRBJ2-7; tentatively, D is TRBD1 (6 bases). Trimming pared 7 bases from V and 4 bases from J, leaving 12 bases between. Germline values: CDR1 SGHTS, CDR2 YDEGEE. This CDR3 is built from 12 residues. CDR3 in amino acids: CASASTGYEQYV. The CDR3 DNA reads TGTGCCAGCGCATCGACAGGATACGAGCAGTACGTC.